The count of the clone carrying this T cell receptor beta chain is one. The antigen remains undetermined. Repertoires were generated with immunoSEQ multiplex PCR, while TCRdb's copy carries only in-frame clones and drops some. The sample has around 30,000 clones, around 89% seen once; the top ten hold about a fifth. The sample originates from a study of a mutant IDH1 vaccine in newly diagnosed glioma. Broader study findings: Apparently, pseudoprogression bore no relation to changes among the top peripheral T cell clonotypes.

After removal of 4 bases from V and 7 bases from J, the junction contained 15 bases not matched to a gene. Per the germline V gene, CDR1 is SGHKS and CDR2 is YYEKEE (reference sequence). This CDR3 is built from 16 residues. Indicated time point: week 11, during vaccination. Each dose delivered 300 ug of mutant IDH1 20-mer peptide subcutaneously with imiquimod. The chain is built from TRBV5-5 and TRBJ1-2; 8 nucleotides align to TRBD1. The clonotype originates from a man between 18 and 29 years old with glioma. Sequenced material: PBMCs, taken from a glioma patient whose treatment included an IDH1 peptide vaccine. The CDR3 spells CASSKTLQGEESGYTF. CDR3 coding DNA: TGTGCCAGCAGCAAGACCTTACAGGGGGAGGAAAGTGGCTACACCTTC.